The 17 T cell receptor beta chains presented below share a single source sample, sequenced in a study of blood T cell repertoires in COVID-19. Measured with immunoSEQ multiplex PCR; TCRdb has only the in-frame clones, and not every one. The data contain 260,000 or so clones, about nine tenths of them singletons. The sample comprised PBMCs or T cells enriched from blood (not recorded which). These receptors all come from a man aged 18 to 30 who had recovered from COVID-19.

V and J are TRBV7-9 and TRBJ1-1; D is perhaps TRBD1 (6 bases). The CDR3 sequence is 14 residues long. Germline lookup yields CDR1 SEHNR and CDR2 FQNEAQ (reference sequence). The germline V and J ends were trimmed by 5 bases and 4 bases, with 14 bases remaining between them. The CDR3 DNA is TGTGCCAGCAGCGCCCCAGGGGAAAGCACTGAAGCTTTCTTT. It codes for CASSAPGESTEAFF.

J is TRBJ1-2 and V is TRBV12-3 or TRBV12-4; a weak D match, TRBD1 (6 bases). The CDR3 is 12 amino acids. Between the trimmed V and J ends, which lost 5 bases and 9 bases, there was a span of 13 bases. This CDR3 is CASSTDRLSYTF. In DNA form, the CDR3 reads TGTGCCAGCAGTACCGACAGGCTAAGCTACACCTTC.

This chain connects TRBV12-3 or TRBV12-4 to TRBJ1-2, with a possible D match to TRBD1 (5 bases). Deletions cut 6 bases from V and 8 bases from J, with 16 bases between. The CDR3 length is 13 residues. CDR3 DNA sequence: TGTGCCAGCAGGCCAAGCCGGGACTGGGGCTACACCTTC. It specifies CASRPSRDWGYTF.

The chain is built from TRBV3-1 (or the pseudogene TRBV3-2) and TRBJ2-2; 7 nucleotides match TRBD1. The CDR3 runs to 14 residues. V shed 5 bases, J shed 5 bases, and the junction held 5 bases outside the gene matches. Germline loops: CDR1 LGHDT, CDR2 YNNKEL (reference sequence). In nucleotides, the CDR3 is TGTGCCAGCAGCTGGGACAGTCAGACCGGGGAGCTGTTTTTT. Its translation: CASSWDSQTGELFF.

The V and J genes are TRBV30 and TRBJ1-1, with a weak D call TRBD1 (6 bases). The V gene's germline CDR1 is GTSNPN and CDR2 SVGIG (reference sequence). V was shortened by 5 bases and J by 9 bases, with 16 bases between the two germline ends. The length of the CDR3 is 12 residues. The CDR3 DNA reads TGTGCCTGGGGCGACAGTGACAGGAAAGCTTTCTTT. Protein sequence: CAWGDSDRKAFF.

The V and J genes are TRBV28 and TRBJ2-7, with 10 bases identical to TRBD2. The germline V gene has CDR1 MDHEN and CDR2 SYDVKM. Trimming cost V 3 bases and J 0 bases; bases outside gene matches: 5. This CDR3 spans 16 amino acids. The CDR3: CASSFGTSALSYEQYF. The CDR3 DNA reads as TGTGCCAGCAGTTTTGGGACTAGCGCCCTCTCCTACGAGCAGTACTTC.

This chain connects TRBV6-5 to TRBJ1-2; D unresolved. The V gene lost 0 bases and the J gene lost 3 bases, with 11 bases spanning the gap. CDR1 and CDR2 from the germline V gene are MNHEY and SVGAGI. This CDR3 contains 15 residues. Here the CDR3 DNA reads TGTGCCAGCAGTTACTCGATGGGCAGATACTATGGCTACACCTTC. Protein sequence: CASSYSMGRYYGYTF.

The chain carries TRBV6-5 and TRBJ1-1; D perhaps matches TRBD1 (5 bases). Germline V gene sequence: CDR1 MNHEY, CDR2 SVGAGI. Deletions cut 6 bases from V and 2 bases from J, with 16 bases between. The CDR3 extends over 15 amino acids. CDR3 sequence (DNA): TGTGCCAGCAGCCGGGGGACGCTAAGCAACACTGAAGCTTTCTTT. The encoded protein is CASSRGTLSNTEAFF.

The chain recombines TRBV3-1 (or the pseudogene TRBV3-2) with TRBJ2-1; D unclear. Germline CDR1 and CDR2: LGHDT and YNNKEL (reference sequence). CDR3 length: 14 residues. V dropped 4 bases and J dropped 4 bases, with 11 bases sitting between them. CDR3 region: CASSLRMRYNEQFF. The CDR3, as DNA: TGTGCCAGCAGCCTCCGAATGAGGTACAATGAGCAGTTCTTC.

This chain connects TRBV11-2 to TRBJ2-2, with 7 bases that match TRBD1. The CDR3 length is 16 residues. J gave up 1 base and V 4 bases, and 6 bases lay outside the gene matches. Germline V gene sequence: CDR1 SGHAT, CDR2 FQNNGV. CDR3 region: CASSSIRTGNTGELFF. The CDR3 bases are TGTGCCAGCAGCTCGATACGGACAGGGAACACCGGGGAGCTGTTTTTT.

This clone was recorded at least ten times. Compared with germline, one end of the junction differs, possibly owing to a read error. The chain recombines TRBV3-1 (or the pseudogene TRBV3-2) with TRBJ1-2; no reliable D call. The germline CDR1 and CDR2 sequences are LGHDT and YNNKEL (reference sequence). The CDR3 covers 13 residues. CDR3 region: CASSQAVGLWLSF. DNA for the CDR3: TGTGCCAGCAGCCAAGCGGTCGGACTATGGCTCTCCTTC.

The rearrangement joins TRBV11-2 to TRBJ2-1; D is unresolved. Trimming shortened V by 3 bases and J by 4 bases, and 7 bases separated the two germline ends. Germline V gene data show CDR1 as SGHAT and CDR2 as FQNNGV. This CDR3 region has 13 residues. The CDR3 reads CASSFNRYNEQFF. The CDR3 nucleotides read TGTGCCAGCAGCTTTAACAGATACAATGAGCAGTTCTTC.

This clone has just a few counts. CDR3 bases: TGTGCCAGTAGTTCTCCGACTAGCGGGGGATACGAGCAGTACTTC. The encoded protein is CASSSPTSGGYEQYF. V and J are TRBV19 and TRBJ2-7, with 12 bases aligning to TRBD2. V lost 5 bases to trimming and J lost 4 bases; unmatched junction nucleotides: 6. Germline V gene sequence: CDR1 LNHDA, CDR2 SQIVND (reference sequence). The CDR3 runs to 15 residues.

The chain links TRBV5-4 to TRBJ1-1; D is unclear. The CDR3 spans 14 residues. In germline, CDR1 is SGHNT, CDR2 YYREEE (reference sequence). V lost 4 bases to trimming and J lost 5 bases, with 15 bases between them. CDR3 DNA: TGTGCCAGCAGCGGTGGACTCGGGAGGACTGAAGCTTTCTTT. It specifies CASSGGLGRTEAFF.

The V call is TRBV7-9, the J call TRBJ2-5; 8 positions match TRBD1. With V trimmed by 5 bases and J by 3 bases, 20 bases remained unmatched. This CDR3 has 19 amino acids. CDR1 is SEHNR and CDR2 is FQNEAQ in the germline V gene (reference sequence). DNA for the CDR3: TGTGCCAGCAGCCCCGAGGCAGGGGGCCTCGGCGAAGCCGAAGAGACCCAGTACTTC. Translated: CASSPEAGGLGEAEETQYF. The whole variable domain, filled in from reference TRBV7-9 and TRBJ2-5, reads DTGVSQNPRHKITKRGQNVTFRCDPISEHNRLYWYRQTLGQGPEFLTYFQNEAQLEKSRLLSDRFSAERPKGSFSTLEIQRTEQGDSAMYLCASSPEAGGLGEAEETQYFGPGTRLLVL.

This chain links TRBV5-1 with TRBJ1-2, with 9 bases matching TRBD1. The germline V gene encodes CDR1 SGHRS and CDR2 YFSETQ. The V segment lost 4 bases and the J segment 8 bases; nucleotides outside the gene matches: 9. This CDR3 region has 14 residues. The CDR3 bases are TGCGCCAGCAGCCCGAAGGGACAGGGAGGCGGCTACACCTTC. As protein: CASSPKGQGGGYTF.

The V call is TRBV10-1, the J call TRBJ1-2, with 7 bases fitting TRBD1. Germline V gives CDR1 WNHNN, CDR2 SYGVQD (reference sequence). The CDR3 totals 14 residues. J was trimmed by 4 bases and V by 3 bases; bases with no gene match: 5. The CDR3 protein is CASSDDRAGYGYTF. For the CDR3, the DNA is TGCGCCAGCAGTGACGACAGGGCGGGCTATGGCTACACCTTC.